A single sample gave rise to the 12 T cell receptor beta chains below, sequenced in a study of OX40 agonist ivuxolimab in advanced cancers. Profiled with immunoSEQ multiplex PCR; TCRdb holds only in-frame clones, not every one. The table lists about 68,000 clones, roughly 90% of them singletons. This material consisted of CD4+ or CD8+ T cells sorted from blood, taken in a trial of the OX40 agonist ivuxolimab. Source of these receptors: an adult with an advanced solid tumor such as melanoma, head and neck, liver or kidney cancer.

This clone was seen more than once but under ten times. The chain is built from TRBV7-2 and TRBJ2-7, with 12 bases identical to TRBD2. This CDR3 comprises 15 residues. V lost 4 bases to trimming and J lost 2 bases; unmatched junction nucleotides: 3. CDR1 is SGHTA, CDR2 FQGNSA, per germline. CDR3 in amino acids: CASSSRLAGAYEQYF. Here the CDR3 DNA reads TGTGCCAGCAGCTCGAGACTAGCGGGGGCCTACGAGCAGTACTTC.

This chain joins TRBV4-2 and TRBJ2-1; no firm D call. In germline, CDR1 is LGHNA, CDR2 YNFKEQ. Trimming left V 4 bases short and J 8 bases short, with 9 bases between. This CDR3 is 12 amino acids long. The CDR3 bases are TGTGCCAGCAGCCCATCCGTTGATGAGCAGTTCTTC. Translated, it gives CASSPSVDEQFF.

The chain joins TRBV7-2 to TRBJ2-5, with D perhaps TRBD2 (6 bases). Trimming shortened V by 1 base and J by 5 bases, and 20 bases separated the two germline ends. Germline CDR1 SGHTA, CDR2 FQGNSA. The CDR3 totals 17 residues. For the CDR3, the DNA is TGTGCCAGCAGCTTAGGGGCGGGGCCACTTACGCCGGAGACCCAGTACTTC. Its translation is CASSLGAGPLTPETQYF.

The chain uses TRBV27 and TRBJ2-6, with 7 nucleotides matching TRBD2. This CDR3 has 15 residues. V trimming: 6 bases; J trimming: 1 base; junction bases outside the gene matches: 3. Germline V CDR1 and CDR2: MNHEY, SMNVEV (reference sequence). For the CDR3, the DNA is TGTGCCAGCAGGATCGGGAGGTCTGGGGCCAACGTCCTGACTTTC. It yields the protein CASRIGRSGANVLTF.

This chain links TRBV18 with TRBJ2-5; D gene unclear. CDR3 length: 14 residues. Trimming took 3 bases from V and 2 from J, leaving 10 bases between them. Germline assignment: CDR1 KGHSH and CDR2 LQKENI. The CDR3 here is CASSPIRQQETQYF. The CDR3 region has the DNA TGTGCCAGCTCACCGATTCGACAACAAGAGACCCAGTACTTC.

The V gene is TRBV28, the J gene TRBJ1-1; D is undetermined. The CDR3 sequence is 14 residues long. V dropped 5 bases and J dropped 1 base, with 11 bases sitting between them. Germline loops: CDR1 MDHEN, CDR2 SYDVKM. The DNA for the CDR3 is TGTGCCAGCAGTCTGAGGAGACCGAACACTGAAGCTTTCTTT. Protein: CASSLRRPNTEAFF.

This clone was counted between two and nine times. The rearrangement uses TRBV28 and TRBJ1-4, with TRBD1 matching over 9 bases. The CDR3 spans 17 residues. Germline V gene data show CDR1 as MDHEN and CDR2 as SYDVKM. Trimming cost V 4 bases and J 6 bases; bases outside gene matches: 12. CDR3 sequence (DNA): TGTGCCAGCAGTTCCCCCCACCCGGGACAGGGTCATGAAAAACTGTTTTTT. This translates into CASSSPHPGQGHEKLFF.

The chain joins TRBV7-2 to TRBJ2-7; 8 nucleotides line up with TRBD2. This CDR3 spans 15 amino acids. The germline CDR1 and CDR2 sequences are SGHTA and FQGNSA. Trimming cost V 4 bases and J 4 bases; bases outside gene matches: 9. The CDR3 DNA reads TGTGCCAGCAGCTCAACAGCGGGAGCCCAATACGAGCAGTACTTC. Encoded protein: CASSSTAGAQYEQYF.

The gene calls are TRBV4-2 and TRBJ2-1, with 8 bases lining up with TRBD2. Germline-derived CDR1 and CDR2 are LGHNA and YNFKEQ. CDR3 length: 13 residues. Trimming removed 2 bases from V and 13 bases from J; junction bases left unmatched: 7. This chain's CDR3 is CASSQFTGGGQFF. The DNA for the CDR3 is TGTGCCAGCAGCCAATTCACCGGGGGGGGCCAGTTCTTC.

This chain links TRBV7-3 with TRBJ1-5; D may be TRBD1 (6 bases). V was shortened by 6 bases and J by 0 bases, with 12 bases between the two germline ends. The CDR3 sequence is 15 residues long. CDR1 and CDR2 (germline): SGHTA, FQGTGA. CDR3 loop: CASRSGTNSNQPQHF. The DNA for the CDR3 is TGTGCCAGCAGGTCCGGGACAAATAGCAATCAGCCCCAGCATTTT.

This clone was seen a single time. This sequence joins TRBV15 and TRBJ2-3, with TRBD1 matching over 7 bases. With 0 bases clipped from V and 4 bases from J, the junction kept 7 bases outside the gene matches. CDR1 is LNHNV, CDR2 YYDKDF, per germline (reference sequence). This CDR3 is 16 amino acids long. CDR3 nucleotide sequence: TGTGCCACCAGCAGAGATCGAGGGGGCGCGTCAGATACGCAGTATTTT. Translation gives CATSRDRGGASDTQYF.

This chain uses TRBV9 with TRBJ2-1, with no clear D. The CDR3 loop spans 14 amino acids. V was clipped by 1 base and J by 2 bases, with 7 bases between them. Germline V gives CDR1 SGDLS, CDR2 YYNGEE. CDR3 amino acids: CASSVIPAYNEQFF. In DNA form, the CDR3 reads TGTGCCAGCAGCGTAATCCCCGCCTACAATGAGCAGTTCTTC.